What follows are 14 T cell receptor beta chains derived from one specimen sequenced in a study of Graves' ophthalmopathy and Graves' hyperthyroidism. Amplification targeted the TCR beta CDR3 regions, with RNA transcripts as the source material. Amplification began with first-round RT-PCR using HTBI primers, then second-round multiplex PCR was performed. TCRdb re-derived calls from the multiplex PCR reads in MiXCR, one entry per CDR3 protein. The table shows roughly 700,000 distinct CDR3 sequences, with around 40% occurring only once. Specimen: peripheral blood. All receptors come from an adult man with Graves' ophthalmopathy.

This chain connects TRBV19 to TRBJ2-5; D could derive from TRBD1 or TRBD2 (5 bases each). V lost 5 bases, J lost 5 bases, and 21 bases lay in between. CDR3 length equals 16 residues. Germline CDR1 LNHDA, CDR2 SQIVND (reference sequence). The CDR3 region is CASSWGGSRAVETQYF. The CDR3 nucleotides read TGTGCCAGTAGTTGGGGCGGGTCGAGGGCGGTGGAGACCCAGTACTTC.

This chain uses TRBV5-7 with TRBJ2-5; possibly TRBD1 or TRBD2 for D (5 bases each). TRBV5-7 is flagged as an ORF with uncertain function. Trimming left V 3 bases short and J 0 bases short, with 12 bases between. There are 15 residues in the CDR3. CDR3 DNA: TGTGCCAGCAGCTCGTCCGGGACGGACCAAGAGACCCAGTACTTC. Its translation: CASSSSGTDQETQYF.

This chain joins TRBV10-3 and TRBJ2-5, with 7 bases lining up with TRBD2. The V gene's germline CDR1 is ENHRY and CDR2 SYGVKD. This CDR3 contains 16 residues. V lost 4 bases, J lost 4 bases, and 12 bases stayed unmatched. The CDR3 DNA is TGTGCCATCAGTGCTAGAGACGGCGGGGGAGCAGAGACCCAGTACTTC. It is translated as CAISARDGGGAETQYF.

The CDR3 sequence is CASSPVRSDYSYEQYF. CDR3 sequence (DNA): TGTGCCAGCTCACCAGTTCGAAGCGACTACTCCTACGAGCAGTACTTC. This chain connects TRBV5-4 to TRBJ2-7; TRBD2 might be the D (5 bases). The V gene's germline CDR1 is SGHNT and CDR2 YYREEE (reference sequence). This CDR3 region has 16 residues. Trimming shortened V by 7 bases and J by 0 bases, and 20 bases separated the two germline ends. The full variable domain, in which reference TRBV5-4 and TRBJ2-7 provide the parts outside the CDR3, is ETGVTQSPTHLIKTRGQQVTLRCSSQSGHNTVSWYQQALGQGPQFIFQYYREEENGRGNFPPRFSGLQFPNYSSELNVNALELDDSALYLCASSPVRSDYSYEQYFGPGTRLTVT.

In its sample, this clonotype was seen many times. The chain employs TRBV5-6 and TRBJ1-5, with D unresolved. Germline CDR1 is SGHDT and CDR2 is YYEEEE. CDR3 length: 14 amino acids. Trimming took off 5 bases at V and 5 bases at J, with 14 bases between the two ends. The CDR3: CASSLRGGYQPQHF. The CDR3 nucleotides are TGTGCCAGCAGTTTACGGGGTGGGTATCAGCCCCAGCATTTT.

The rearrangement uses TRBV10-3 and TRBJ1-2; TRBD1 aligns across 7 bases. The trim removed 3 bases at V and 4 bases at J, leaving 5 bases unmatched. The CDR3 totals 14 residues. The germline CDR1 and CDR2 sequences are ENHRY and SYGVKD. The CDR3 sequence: CAISELTGIYGYTF. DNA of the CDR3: TGTGCCATCAGTGAACTGACAGGGATCTATGGCTACACCTTC.

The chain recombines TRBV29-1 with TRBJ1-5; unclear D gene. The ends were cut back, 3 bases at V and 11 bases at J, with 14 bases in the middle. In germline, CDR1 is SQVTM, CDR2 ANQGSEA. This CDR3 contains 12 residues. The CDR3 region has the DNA TGCAGCGTTGACGCAGGCGGGGAGACCCAGCATTTT. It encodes CSVDAGGETQHF.

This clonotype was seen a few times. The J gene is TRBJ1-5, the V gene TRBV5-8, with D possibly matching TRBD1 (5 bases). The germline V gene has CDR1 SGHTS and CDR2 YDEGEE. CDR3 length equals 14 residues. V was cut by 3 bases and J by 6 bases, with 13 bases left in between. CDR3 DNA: TGTGCCAGCAGCTCGGCCGGGGGGGTTCAGCCCCAGCATTTT. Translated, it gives CASSSAGGVQPQHF.

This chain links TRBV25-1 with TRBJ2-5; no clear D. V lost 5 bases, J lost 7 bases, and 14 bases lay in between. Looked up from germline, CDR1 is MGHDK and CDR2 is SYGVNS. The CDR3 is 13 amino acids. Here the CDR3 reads CASSFGFIATQYF. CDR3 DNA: TGTGCCAGCAGTTTTGGGTTCATCGCGACCCAGTACTTC. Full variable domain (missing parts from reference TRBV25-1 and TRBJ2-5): EADIYQTPRYLVIGTGKKITLECSQTMGHDKMYWYQQDPGMELHLIHYSYGVNSTEKGDLSSESTVSRIRTEHFPLTLESARPSHTSQYLCASSFGFIATQYFGPGTRLLVL.

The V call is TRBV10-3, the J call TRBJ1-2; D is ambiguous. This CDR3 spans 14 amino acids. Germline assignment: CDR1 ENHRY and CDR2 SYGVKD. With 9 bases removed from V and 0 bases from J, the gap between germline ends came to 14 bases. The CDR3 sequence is CAIFPGPANYGYTF. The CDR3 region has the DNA TGTGCCATATTTCCGGGCCCAGCTAACTATGGCTACACCTTC.

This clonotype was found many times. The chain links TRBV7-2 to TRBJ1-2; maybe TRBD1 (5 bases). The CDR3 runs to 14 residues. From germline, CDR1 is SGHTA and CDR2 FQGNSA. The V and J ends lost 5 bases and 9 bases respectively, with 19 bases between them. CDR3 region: CASSSQVLQESYTF. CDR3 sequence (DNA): TGTGCCAGCAGCAGCCAGGTCCTACAGGAGAGCTACACCTTC.

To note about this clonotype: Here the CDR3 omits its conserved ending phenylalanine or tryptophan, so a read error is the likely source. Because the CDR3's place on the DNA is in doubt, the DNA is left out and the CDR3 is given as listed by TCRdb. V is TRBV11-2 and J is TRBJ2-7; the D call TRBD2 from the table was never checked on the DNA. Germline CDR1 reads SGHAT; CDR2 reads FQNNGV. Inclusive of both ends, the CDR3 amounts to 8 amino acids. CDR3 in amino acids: CASSSGLS.

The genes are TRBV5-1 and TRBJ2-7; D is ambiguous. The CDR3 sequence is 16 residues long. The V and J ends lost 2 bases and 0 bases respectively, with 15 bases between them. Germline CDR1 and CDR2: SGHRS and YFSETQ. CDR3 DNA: TGCGCCAGCAGCTTAGTACCGACCCCAAACTCCTACGAGCAGTACTTC. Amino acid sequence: CASSLVPTPNSYEQYF.

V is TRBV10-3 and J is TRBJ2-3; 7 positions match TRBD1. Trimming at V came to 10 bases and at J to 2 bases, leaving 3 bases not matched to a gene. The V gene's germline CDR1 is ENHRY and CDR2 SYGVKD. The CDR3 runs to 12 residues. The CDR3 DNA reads TGTGCCACGGGACAGATCACAGATACGCAGTATTTT. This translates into CATGQITDTQYF.